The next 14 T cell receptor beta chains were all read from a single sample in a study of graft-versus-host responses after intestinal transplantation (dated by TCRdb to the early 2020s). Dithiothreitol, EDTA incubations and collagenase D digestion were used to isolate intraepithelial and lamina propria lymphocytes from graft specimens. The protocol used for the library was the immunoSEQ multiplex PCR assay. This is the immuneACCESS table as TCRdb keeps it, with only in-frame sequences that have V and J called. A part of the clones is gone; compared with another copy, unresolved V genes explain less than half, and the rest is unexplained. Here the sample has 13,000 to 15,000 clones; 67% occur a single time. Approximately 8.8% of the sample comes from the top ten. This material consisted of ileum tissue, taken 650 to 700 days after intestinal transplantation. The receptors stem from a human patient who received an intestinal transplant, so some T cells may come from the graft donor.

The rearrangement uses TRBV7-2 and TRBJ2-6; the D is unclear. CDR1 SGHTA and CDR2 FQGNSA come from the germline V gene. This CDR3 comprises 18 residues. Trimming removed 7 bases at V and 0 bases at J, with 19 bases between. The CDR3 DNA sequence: TGTGCCAGCACCCCGTCAACAGACGTCAGCTCTGGGGCCAACGTCCTGACTTTC. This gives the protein CASTPSTDVSSGANVLTF.

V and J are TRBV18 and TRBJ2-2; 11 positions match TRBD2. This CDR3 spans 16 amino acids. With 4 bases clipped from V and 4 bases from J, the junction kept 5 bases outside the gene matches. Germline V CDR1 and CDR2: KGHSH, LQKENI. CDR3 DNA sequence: TGTGCCAGCTCACGAGGGACTAGCGGAGCCACCGGGGAGCTGTTTTTT. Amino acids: CASSRGTSGATGELFF.

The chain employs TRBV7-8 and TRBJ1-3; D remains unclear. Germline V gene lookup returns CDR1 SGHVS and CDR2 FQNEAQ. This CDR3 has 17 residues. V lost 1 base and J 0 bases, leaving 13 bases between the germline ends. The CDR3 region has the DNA TGTGCCAGCAGCTTAGAGAGAGTGATGAGCTCTGGAAACACCATATATTTT. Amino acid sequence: CASSLERVMSSGNTIYF.

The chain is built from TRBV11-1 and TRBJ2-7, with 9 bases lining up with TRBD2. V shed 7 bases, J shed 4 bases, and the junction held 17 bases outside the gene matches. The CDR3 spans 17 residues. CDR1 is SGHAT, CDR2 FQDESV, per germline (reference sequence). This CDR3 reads CASNTNARGGRSYEQYF. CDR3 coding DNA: TGTGCCAGCAATACCAACGCGCGGGGGGGCCGAAGTTACGAGCAGTACTTC.

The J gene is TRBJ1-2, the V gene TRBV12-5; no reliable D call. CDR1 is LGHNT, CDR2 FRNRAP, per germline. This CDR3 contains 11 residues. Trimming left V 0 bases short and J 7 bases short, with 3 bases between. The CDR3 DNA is TGTGCTAGTGGTTTGGTGGCTGGCTACACCTTC. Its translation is CASGLVAGYTF.

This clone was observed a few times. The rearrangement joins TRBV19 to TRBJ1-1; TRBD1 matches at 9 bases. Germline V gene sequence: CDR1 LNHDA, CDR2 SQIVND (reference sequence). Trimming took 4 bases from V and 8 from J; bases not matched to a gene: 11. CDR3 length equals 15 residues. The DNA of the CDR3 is TGTGCCAGTAGTACTCATTCCCGGGACAGGGTGGAAGCTTTCTTT. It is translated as CASSTHSRDRVEAFF.

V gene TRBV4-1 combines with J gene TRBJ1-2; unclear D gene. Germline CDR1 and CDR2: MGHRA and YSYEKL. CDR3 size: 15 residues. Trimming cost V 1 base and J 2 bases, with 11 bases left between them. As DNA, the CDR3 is TGCGCCAGCAGCCAAGGTTTGAACTTGAACTATGGCTACACCTTC. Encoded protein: CASSQGLNLNYGYTF.

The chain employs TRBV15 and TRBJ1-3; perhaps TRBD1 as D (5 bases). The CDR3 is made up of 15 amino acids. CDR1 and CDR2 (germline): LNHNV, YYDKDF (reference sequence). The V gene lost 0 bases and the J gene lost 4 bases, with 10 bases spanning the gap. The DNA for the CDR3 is TGTGCCACCAGCAGAGATGCCCAGGGAGGAAACACCATATATTTT. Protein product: CATSRDAQGGNTIYF.

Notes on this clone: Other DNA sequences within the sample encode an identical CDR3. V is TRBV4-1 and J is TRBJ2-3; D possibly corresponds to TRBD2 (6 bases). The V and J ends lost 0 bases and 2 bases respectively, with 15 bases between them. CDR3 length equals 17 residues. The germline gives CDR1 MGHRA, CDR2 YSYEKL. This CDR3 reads CASSQDRPGLFTDTQYF. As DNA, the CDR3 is TGCGCCAGCAGCCAAGATCGGCCGGGACTTTTCACAGATACGCAGTATTTT.

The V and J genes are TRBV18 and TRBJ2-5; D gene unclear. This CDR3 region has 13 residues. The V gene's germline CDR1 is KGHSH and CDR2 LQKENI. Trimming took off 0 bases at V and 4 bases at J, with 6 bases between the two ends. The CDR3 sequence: CASSPPSGETQYF. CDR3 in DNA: TGTGCCAGCTCACCACCATCGGGAGAGACCCAGTACTTC.

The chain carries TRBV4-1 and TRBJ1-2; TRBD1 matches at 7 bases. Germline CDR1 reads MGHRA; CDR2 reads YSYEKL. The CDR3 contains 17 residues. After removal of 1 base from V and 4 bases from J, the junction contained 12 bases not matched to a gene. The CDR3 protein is CASSQGSLGGGGYGYTF. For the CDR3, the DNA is TGCGCCAGCAGCCAAGGTTCGCTAGGGGGCGGCGGCTATGGCTACACCTTC.

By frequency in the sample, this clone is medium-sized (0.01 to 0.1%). The CDR3 sequence: CASRTGDTGELFF. In DNA form, the CDR3 reads TGTGCCAGCAGGACAGGGGACACCGGGGAGCTGTTTTTT. The chain links TRBV6-5 to TRBJ2-2, with 8 positions matching TRBD1. The germline CDR1 and CDR2 sequences are MNHEY and SVGAGI. Trimming at V came to 6 bases and at J to 3 bases, leaving 0 bases not matched to a gene. CDR3 size: 13 residues.

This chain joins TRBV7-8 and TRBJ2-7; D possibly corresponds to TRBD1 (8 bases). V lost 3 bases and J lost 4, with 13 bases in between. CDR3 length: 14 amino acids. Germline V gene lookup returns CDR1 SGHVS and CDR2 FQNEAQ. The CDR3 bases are TGTGCCAGCAGCTTTAACAGGGGGGGATACGAGCAGTACTTC. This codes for CASSFNRGGYEQYF. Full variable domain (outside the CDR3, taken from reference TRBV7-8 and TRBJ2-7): GAGVSQSPRYKVAKRGQDVALRCDPISGHVSLFWYQQALGQGPEFLTYFQNEAQLDKSGLPSDRFFAERPEGSVSTLKIQRTQQEDSAVYLCASSFNRGGYEQYFGPGTRLTVT.

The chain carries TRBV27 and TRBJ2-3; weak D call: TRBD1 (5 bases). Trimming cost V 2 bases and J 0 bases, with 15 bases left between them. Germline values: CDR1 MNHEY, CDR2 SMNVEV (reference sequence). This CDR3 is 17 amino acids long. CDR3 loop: CASSLGATEWSTDTQYF. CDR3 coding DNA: TGTGCCAGCAGTTTAGGGGCTACTGAATGGAGCACAGATACGCAGTATTTT.